Below, 26 T cell receptor beta chains from the same sample are listed, as sequenced in a study of technical replicates of blood from a few donors. Generated by immunoSEQ multiplex PCR, the TCRdb table keeps only in-frame clones and is missing some. The sample carries roughly 80,000 clones, 89% recorded once. The specimen sequenced was T cells isolated from PBMCs. The origin of the receptors is a human donor in good health.

The V call is TRBV13, the J call TRBJ2-7, with no clear D. The CDR3 consists of 13 residues. The ends were cut back, 5 bases at V and 7 bases at J, with 15 bases in the middle. CDR1 and CDR2 (germline): PRHDT, FYEKMQ (reference sequence). CDR3 sequence (DNA): TGTGCCAGCAGCACCTCAGGTTCTGGGGAGCAGTACTTC. Translating it yields CASSTSGSGEQYF.

The chain couples TRBV7-2 to TRBJ2-4; TRBD1 agrees at 7 bases. V gave up 5 bases and J gave up 9 bases; unmatched junction bases: 4. The CDR3 totals 12 residues. CDR1 is SGHTA, CDR2 FQGNSA, per germline. This CDR3 reads CASSLTGIIQYF. DNA of the CDR3: TGTGCCAGCAGCCTGACAGGGATCATTCAGTACTTC.

The chain is built from TRBV28 and TRBJ2-1; no clear D. Trimming shortened V by 4 bases and J by 5 bases, and 18 bases separated the two germline ends. CDR3 length: 16 amino acids. The germline CDR1 and CDR2 sequences are MDHEN and SYDVKM. The CDR3 is CASSSISLGIDNEQFF. In DNA, the CDR3 is TGTGCCAGCAGTTCAATCAGTTTGGGCATTGACAATGAGCAGTTCTTC.

This sequence joins TRBV7-2 and TRBJ2-5; D gene unclear. V lost 5 bases to trimming and J lost 9 bases, with 19 bases between them. Germline CDR1 reads SGHTA; CDR2 reads FQGNSA. CDR3 size: 14 residues. The CDR3, as DNA: TGTGCCAGCAGCCGAATGGAGCGTAGTCGTTCCCAGTACTTC. It yields the protein CASSRMERSRSQYF.

The V gene is TRBV30, the J gene TRBJ1-2; TRBD1 matches at 7 bases. Germline V gives CDR1 GTSNPN, CDR2 SVGIG (reference sequence). The V gene end was trimmed by 0 bases and the J gene end by 5 bases; junction bases not matched to a gene: 6. This CDR3 contains 14 residues. The DNA of the CDR3 is TGTGCCTGGAGTGTAGGACCGACAGGGTATGGCTACACCTTC. Its protein product is CAWSVGPTGYGYTF.

The chain carries TRBV4-1 and TRBJ2-4; 8 positions match TRBD1. CDR3 length: 15 residues. The germline gives CDR1 MGHRA, CDR2 YSYEKL. V shed 0 bases and J 6 bases; nucleotides not matched to a gene: 4. The CDR3 loop is CASSQDVGTGNIQYF. The CDR3 coding sequence is TGCGCCAGCAGCCAAGATGTCGGGACAGGAAACATTCAGTACTTC.

V and J are TRBV28 and TRBJ2-1; TRBD2 aligns across 11 bases. Germline CDR1 is MDHEN and CDR2 is SYDVKM. The CDR3 contains 14 residues. V was clipped by 5 bases and J by 6 bases; unmatched bases: 3. The chain's CDR3 is CASSELAGVNEQFF. CDR3 sequence (DNA): TGTGCCAGCAGTGAACTAGCGGGAGTCAATGAGCAGTTCTTC.

The chain recombines TRBV2 with TRBJ2-1; possibly TRBD2 for D (5 bases). Between the trimmed V and J ends, which lost 10 bases and 0 bases, there was a span of 13 bases. The CDR3 sequence is 14 residues long. Germline CDR1 reads SNHLY; CDR2 reads FYNNEI. The CDR3 reads CAITAVISYNEQFF. CDR3 DNA: TGTGCCATCACAGCGGTTATCTCCTACAATGAGCAGTTCTTC.

The count of this clone is one. CDR3 in amino acids: CASSSDRSGQPQHF. The CDR3 region has the DNA TGTGCCAGCAGCTCGGACAGGTCAGGGCAGCCCCAGCATTTT. The chain couples TRBV7-3 to TRBJ1-5, with TRBD1 identical over 7 bases. V lost 4 bases, J lost 7 bases, and 7 bases stayed unmatched. The CDR3 contains 14 residues. Germline assignment: CDR1 SGHTA and CDR2 FQGTGA.

The chain recombines TRBV6-1 with TRBJ2-7; 7 nucleotides match TRBD2. The germline V gene has CDR1 MNHNS and CDR2 SASEGT. The CDR3 totals 15 residues. V dropped 5 bases and J dropped 0; count of bases not matched to a gene: 7. The CDR3 DNA reads TGTGCCAGCAGTTCCCGGGACTACCTCTCCTACGAGCAGTACTTC. Protein sequence: CASSSRDYLSYEQYF.

This clone is a singleton in its sample. The chain carries TRBV9 and TRBJ2-6; TRBD1 agrees at 9 bases. Germline CDR1 reads SGDLS; CDR2 reads YYNGEE. The CDR3 spans 19 residues. Losses at the gene ends were 3 bases for V and 2 bases for J; bases not matched to a gene: 12. The DNA of the CDR3 is TGTGCCAGCAGCGCACTTCCGGGACAGGGAATTGCTGGGGCCAACGTCCTGACTTTC. It specifies CASSALPGQGIAGANVLTF. The whole variable domain, remainder taken from reference TRBV9 and TRBJ2-6, is DSGVTQTPKHLITATGQRVTLRCSPRSGDLSVYWYQQSLDQGLQFLIQYYNGEERAKGNILERFSAQQFPDLHSELNLSSLELGDSALYFCASSALPGQGIAGANVLTFGAGSRLTVL.

This chain links TRBV11-3 with TRBJ1-1, with no clear D. There are 13 residues in the CDR3. V gave up 1 base and J gave up 5 bases, with 8 bases separating them. From germline, CDR1 is SGHNT and CDR2 YENEEA. The CDR3 is CASSLGYRTEAFF. The CDR3 coding sequence is TGTGCCAGCAGCTTAGGCTACCGAACTGAAGCTTTCTTT.

This CDR3 reads CASSPRTGGNEQFF. CDR3 bases: TGTGCCAGCAGCCCGCGGACGGGCGGGAATGAGCAGTTCTTC. J is TRBJ2-1 and V is TRBV9, with D possibly TRBD2 on 5 matching bases. V shed 4 bases and J shed 7 bases, with 15 bases lying between them. Germline V gives CDR1 SGDLS, CDR2 YYNGEE. There are 14 residues in the CDR3.

A few counts support this clone. This sequence joins TRBV19 and TRBJ2-1, with 11 bases that match TRBD2. The CDR3 is made up of 14 amino acids. V was clipped by 6 bases and J by 5 bases; unmatched bases: 3. In germline, CDR1 is LNHDA, CDR2 SQIVND (reference sequence). Here the CDR3 DNA reads TGTGCCAGTAGGGGACTAGCGGACCACAATGAGCAGTTCTTC. Encoded protein: CASRGLADHNEQFF.

This clone has only a few counts. The CDR3 region has the DNA TGTGCCTGGAGTGTACAGGGTGATCAGCCCCAGCATTTT. As protein: CAWSVQGDQPQHF. The V gene is TRBV30, the J gene TRBJ1-5, with D perhaps matching TRBD1 (6 bases). This CDR3 has 13 amino acids. Germline loops: CDR1 GTSNPN, CDR2 SVGIG (reference sequence). Trimming left V 0 bases short and J 5 bases short, with 8 bases between. Full variable domain (outside the CDR3, taken from reference TRBV30 and TRBJ1-5): SQTIHQWPATLVQPVGSPLSLECTVEGTSNPNLYWYRQAAGRGLQLLFYSVGIGQISSEVPQNLSASRPQDRQFILSSKKLLLSDSGFYLCAWSVQGDQPQHFGDGTRLSIL.

The chain carries TRBV6-5 and TRBJ1-1; D remains unclear. V lost 0 bases to trimming and J lost 0 bases, with 11 bases between them. This CDR3 has 16 amino acids. Germline values: CDR1 MNHEY, CDR2 SVGAGI. CDR3 in DNA: TGTGCCAGCAGTTACTCGTATACTCCCTTGAACACTGAAGCTTTCTTT. As protein: CASSYSYTPLNTEAFF.

This chain links TRBV28 with TRBJ1-5, with 7 positions matching TRBD1. This CDR3 spans 16 amino acids. With 6 bases clipped from V and 4 bases from J, the junction kept 12 bases outside the gene matches. Germline CDR1 MDHEN, CDR2 SYDVKM. The CDR3 spells CASRTSGQSLNQPQHF. The CDR3 coding sequence is TGTGCCAGCAGAACTTCGGGACAGAGTCTTAATCAGCCCCAGCATTTT.

The rearrangement links TRBV6-6 to TRBJ2-3; D might be TRBD2 (6 bases). Germline-derived CDR1 and CDR2 are MNHNY and SVGAGI (reference sequence). This CDR3 is 14 amino acids long. V was trimmed by 4 bases and J by 4 bases, leaving 12 bases between them. DNA for the CDR3: TGTGCCAGCAGTTCCTCGTGGGGGGCAGATACGCAGTATTTT. Translation gives CASSSSWGADTQYF.

The chain carries TRBV5-4 and TRBJ2-1; D is unclear. V shed 3 bases and J shed 8 bases, with 6 bases lying between them. From germline, CDR1 is SGHNT and CDR2 YYREEE (reference sequence). The CDR3 runs to 11 residues. The CDR3 reads CASSYSYEQFF. Here the CDR3 DNA reads TGTGCCAGCAGCTACAGCTATGAGCAGTTCTTC.

The chain recombines TRBV27 with TRBJ1-5, with 11 nucleotides matching TRBD1. The CDR3 has 14 amino acids. CDR1 and CDR2 from the germline V gene are MNHEY and SMNVEV (reference sequence). Trimming at V came to 4 bases and at J to 6 bases, leaving 2 bases not matched to a gene. In DNA form, the CDR3 reads TGTGCCAGCAGTTGGACAGGGGGCACTCAGCCCCAGCATTTT. The encoded protein is CASSWTGGTQPQHF.

The chain links TRBV5-1 to TRBJ2-4; D unresolved. Germline CDR1 is SGHRS and CDR2 is YFSETQ. V lost 0 bases, J lost 9 bases, and 13 bases lay in between. The CDR3 runs 14 residues. CDR3 nucleotides: TGCGCCAGCAGCTTGGATGCCCCCCCGGGCATTCAGTACTTC. This encodes CASSLDAPPGIQYF.

The genes are TRBV14 and TRBJ2-7; 10 bases agree with TRBD2. The CDR3 has 16 residues. With 0 bases clipped from V and 3 bases from J, the junction kept 5 bases outside the gene matches. In germline, CDR1 is SGHDN, CDR2 FVKESK. The CDR3 nucleotides are TGTGCCAGCAGCCAAGAGGAACTAGCGGGACACTACGAGCAGTACTTC. As protein: CASSQEELAGHYEQYF.

This chain connects TRBV6-6 to TRBJ2-1; 7 bases match TRBD1. The CDR3 runs 16 residues. Germline trimming cut 2 bases from V and 7 bases from J; bases unmatched to any gene: 11. Germline CDR1 reads MNHNY; CDR2 reads SVGAGI (reference sequence). CDR3 residues: CASSYARGQMTNEQFF. DNA for the CDR3: TGTGCCAGCAGTTACGCGAGGGGACAGATGACTAATGAGCAGTTCTTC.

The V and J genes are TRBV6-1 and TRBJ1-4, with TRBD1 matching 10 bases. Germline V gene data show CDR1 as MNHNS and CDR2 as SASEGT. Trimming cost V 5 bases and J 7 bases; bases outside gene matches: 4. This CDR3 is built from 14 residues. The CDR3 bases are TGTGCCAGCAGTTGGACAGGGGGGAGTGAAAAACTGTTTTTT. Its translation: CASSWTGGSEKLFF.

J is TRBJ1-5 and V is TRBV9, with TRBD1 matching 7 bases. The CDR3 contains 22 residues. Germline CDR1 and CDR2: SGDLS and YYNGEE. V dropped 7 bases and J dropped 6; count of bases not matched to a gene: 34. Written as DNA, the CDR3 is TGTGCCAGCTGGTCTTTCGGTGTGTCGGTGGACAGGTGTTCGGGTAGTTGTCAGCCCCAGCATTTT. Protein: CASWSFGVSVDRCSGSCQPQHF.

This chain links TRBV10-3 with TRBJ2-7; no clear D gene. The CDR3 covers 14 residues. V was shortened by 3 bases and J by 1 base, with 10 bases between the two germline ends. Germline V CDR1 and CDR2: ENHRY, SYGVKD. CDR3 amino acids: CAISDMAESYEQYF. The CDR3 DNA sequence: TGTGCCATCAGTGATATGGCGGAATCCTACGAGCAGTACTTC.